Listed below are T cell receptor beta chains from one sample, sequenced in a study of blood T cell repertoires in COVID-19. The protocol was immunoSEQ multiplex PCR, while the TCRdb copy is restricted to in-frame clones and leaves out a portion. The repertoire has about 11,000 clones, approximately 70% of them found once; the top ten carry around 6%. Sequenced material: peripheral blood. These receptor sequences come from a man in his sixties with COVID-19, enrolled during active disease. CDR3s include the opening cysteine and the closing phenylalanine or tryptophan. Fields, in order: CDR3 DNA, CDR3 protein, J gene, D gene, clone size, V gene. A D gene is named only where the DNA matches it firmly. The size field is filled for only some rows; it gives once, few, many or a size class.

TGTGCCAGCAGCTCAGGGCGAGAGCAGTTCTTC CASSSGREQFF TRBJ2-1 - - TRBV5-6
TGTGCCAGCTCACCATCGAAGGGGGCGGTGTCACCCCTCCACTTT CASSPSKGAVSPLHF TRBJ1-6 TRBD1 - TRBV18
TGTGCCATCAGCCCTAGTCCTGTCGGGGAACAAGAGACCCAGTACTTC CAISPSPVGEQETQYF TRBJ2-5 - - TRBV10-3
TGTGCCTGGAGTACGACATGGAACTATGGCTACACCTTC CAWSTTWNYGYTF TRBJ1-2 - - TRBV30
TGTGCCAGCAGCGCCAGCGTCGGAGGGGGCACAGATACGCAGTATTTT CASSASVGGGTDTQYF TRBJ2-3 - - TRBV9
TGTGCCTCCGGGGGGGGCAGTAACAATGAGCAGTTCTTC CASGGGSNNEQFF TRBJ2-1 TRBD2 - TRBV30
TGTGCCAGCAGCCAACAGGGGAACACTGAAGCTTTCTTT CASSQQGNTEAFF TRBJ1-1 - - TRBV3-1/TRBV3-2
TGCGCCAGCAGCTTGACAGCAACTAATGAAAAACTGTTTTTT CASSLTATNEKLFF TRBJ1-4 - - TRBV5-1
TGTGCCACCAGCAGAGAGAGGGGGTGGACCGCAGATACGCAGTATTTT CATSRERGWTADTQYF TRBJ2-3 - - TRBV15
TGTGCCTGGAGTGCACGACAGACCTTGGGGACTGAAGCTTTCTTT CAWSARQTLGTEAFF TRBJ1-1 - - TRBV30
TGTGCCAGCAGCAAAGTTGGGGGAGGGGACTGCACAGATACGCAGTATTTT CASSKVGGGDCTDTQYF TRBJ2-3 - - TRBV21-1
TGTGCCAGCAGGCGACAGGGCGAACAGCCCCAGCATTTT CASRRQGEQPQHF TRBJ1-5 TRBD1 - TRBV12-3/TRBV12-4
TGTGCCAGCAGGGAGAGCGGGAGCTCCTACAATGAGCAGTTCTTC CASRESGSSYNEQFF TRBJ2-1 TRBD2 - TRBV6-5
TGTGCCACCAGTGAAATAGGACAGAGCTCCTACAATGAGCAGTTCTTC CATSEIGQSSYNEQFF TRBJ2-1 - - TRBV24-1
TGCGCCAGCAGCTTGGAGCTAGCCACTGAGCAGTTCTTC CASSLELATEQFF TRBJ2-1 - few TRBV5-1
TGTGCCAGCAGCCACGCCGGACAGTTCAGCTCTGGAAACACCATATATTTT CASSHAGQFSSGNTIYF TRBJ1-3 - - TRBV16
TGTGCCAGCGGGCAGATACCCCTCCACTTT CASGQIPLHF TRBJ1-6 - few TRBV27
TGTGCCAGCAGCCAAGATTGGCAGGGTTACACCATATATTTT CASSQDWQGYTIYF TRBJ1-3 - - TRBV3-1/TRBV3-2
TGTGCCAGCAGTCAAAGGGGGGGGGCCCTTAATGAAAAACTGTTTTTT CASSQRGGALNEKLFF TRBJ1-4 - - TRBV3-1/TRBV3-2
TGTGCCAGCAGCTTAAAGGGGGGGACGGCCACTAGCGGCACCGGGGAGCTGTTTTTT CASSLKGGTATSGTGELFF TRBJ2-2 TRBD2 - TRBV7-3
TGTGCCAGCAGCTTTCCCCCGACAGGGGGCAGGACTGAAGCTTTCTTT CASSFPPTGGRTEAFF TRBJ1-1 TRBD1 few TRBV7-2
TGTGCCAGCAGCCAAGTCAACAGGGATGATCAGCCCCAGCATTTT CASSQVNRDDQPQHF TRBJ1-5 - - TRBV4-2
TGTGCCAGCTCACCACTAGCTGGGGCCAACGTCCTGACTTTC CASSPLAGANVLTF TRBJ2-6 - - TRBV18
TGTGCCAGCAGCCCCGACAGGGCCTTCACCGGGGAGCTGTTTTTT CASSPDRAFTGELFF TRBJ2-2 TRBD1 - TRBV3-1/TRBV3-2
TGTGCCTGGCACCACAGGGGAATTAGCACTGAAGCTTTCTTT CAWHHRGISTEAFF TRBJ1-1 TRBD1 few TRBV30
TGTGCCAGCAGCCGGGACAGCCACGAGCAGTACTTC CASSRDSHEQYF TRBJ2-7 TRBD1 - TRBV5-4
TGTGCCAGCAGTGAAAGAGCGGGAGTCAATGAGCAGTTCTTC CASSERAGVNEQFF TRBJ2-1 TRBD2 - TRBV6-4
TGCGCCAGCAGCCAAGATCCAACAGCAGAAGCTAACTATGGCTACACCTTC CASSQDPTAEANYGYTF TRBJ1-2 - - TRBV4-3
TGTGCCAGCAGCCTCACAGGGGGCAGCACCGGGGAGCTGTTTTTT CASSLTGGSTGELFF TRBJ2-2 TRBD1 - TRBV7-2
TGTGCCAGCAGCTTTTCCAGTCTAGGTGGCTACACCTTC CASSFSSLGGYTF TRBJ1-2 - - TRBV7-2
TGTGCCAGCAGTGGCCGGGACAGGGCACAGCCCCAGCATTTT CASSGRDRAQPQHF TRBJ1-5 TRBD1 - TRBV28
TGCGCCAGCAGCGCGGCGCAGGGGGACACCGGGGAGCTGTTTTTT CASSAAQGDTGELFF TRBJ2-2 TRBD1 - TRBV5-1
TGTGCCAGCAGCCAGGGACAGGGAAGAGAATACGGCTATGGCTACACCTTC CASSQGQGREYGYGYTF TRBJ1-2 TRBD1 - TRBV5-5
TGTGCCATCAGGGGACAGGGGAACACCGGGGAGCTGTTTTTT CAIRGQGNTGELFF TRBJ2-2 TRBD1 - TRBV10-3
TGTGCCAGCAGTTCCTGGCGCAGGGGGAGTAGCGGCACCGGGGAGCTGTTTTTT CASSSWRRGSSGTGELFF TRBJ2-2 - - TRBV7-2
TGTGCCAGCAGTTACTCGGGTCACACAGCTAACTATGGCTACACCTTC CASSYSGHTANYGYTF TRBJ1-2 - - TRBV6-5
TGTGCCAGCAGCGCGGGGACCCTTCTAGCTTTCTTT CASSAGTLLAFF TRBJ1-1 - - TRBV7-9
TGTGCCAGTAGTATCCGGAGGGCCTATGGCTACACCTTC CASSIRRAYGYTF TRBJ1-2 - once TRBV19
TGTGCCTGGAGGGGGGGGACAGGACGCACAGATACGCAGTATTTT CAWRGGTGRTDTQYF TRBJ2-3 - few TRBV30
TGTGCCAGCAGCTCAGGGTTTGCGGACACTGAAGCTTTCTTT CASSSGFADTEAFF TRBJ1-1 - - TRBV5-4
TGTGCCACCAGCAGAGATGGCAGGGGCGACACTGAAGCTTTCTTT CATSRDGRGDTEAFF TRBJ1-1 - - TRBV15
TGTGCCAGTAGTGGGACTAGCGGGGGACCCTTCTTTCAAGAGACCCAGTACTTC CASSGTSGGPFFQETQYF TRBJ2-5 TRBD2 - TRBV19
TGTGCCAGCAGCTCCACACCCGGGACAGGGAGCACCGGGGAGCTGTTTTTT CASSSTPGTGSTGELFF TRBJ2-2 TRBD1 medium-sized TRBV7-2
TGTGCCAGCAGTTATAGGGGTGCAGTCCAAAAAACCCAGTACTTC CASSYRGAVQKTQYF TRBJ2-5 - - TRBV6-5
TGTGCCAGCAGCCAAGGGAGACCAAGCGGGTACGAGCAGTACTTC CASSQGRPSGYEQYF TRBJ2-7 - - TRBV4-2
TGTGCCAGCAGGAACGGACTAGCGGGGGTATACAATGAGCAGTTCTTC CASRNGLAGVYNEQFF TRBJ2-1 TRBD2 - TRBV7-2
TGTGCCAGCAGGAACAGGGACCAGAACACCGGGGAGCTGTTTTTT CASRNRDQNTGELFF TRBJ2-2 - - TRBV27
TGTGCCAGCAGCTACCTAGGCGGTATCGGCAATGAAAAACTGTTTTTT CASSYLGGIGNEKLFF TRBJ1-4 - - TRBV7-8
TGTGCCAGCAGTTCGGGACAGGGAATGAGTGAGCAGTACTTC CASSSGQGMSEQYF TRBJ2-7 TRBD1 - TRBV6-6
TGTGCCAGCAGCCCACACGGTGGCGGGGGGCGCACCTATGGCTACACCTTC CASSPHGGGGRTYGYTF TRBJ1-2 - few TRBV5-8
TGTGCCAGCAGTGACCTAGCGGTGGCAGAGACCCAGTACTTC CASSDLAVAETQYF TRBJ2-5 TRBD2 few TRBV2
TGCGCCAGCAGGCCGGTCGCGGGGGCTAGCACAGATACGCAGTATTTT CASRPVAGASTDTQYF TRBJ2-3 - - TRBV4-1
TGTGCCAGCTCACCTGACTTTGGCACTGAAGCTTTCTTT CASSPDFGTEAFF TRBJ1-1 - - TRBV18
TGCAGCGTCCAGAGACAGGGGAAGAGTACTGAAGCTTTCTTT CSVQRQGKSTEAFF TRBJ1-1 TRBD1 large TRBV29-1
TGCGCCAGCAGCTCCCAACAGGGAGAGGATGGCTACACCTTC CASSSQQGEDGYTF TRBJ1-2 - - TRBV5-1
TGTGCCAGCAGCTTGGGACAGGGCTCCTACAATGAGCAGTTCTTC CASSLGQGSYNEQFF TRBJ2-1 TRBD1 - TRBV5-4
TGTGCCACCAGCAGGGGGCAACAGGGGAATGAGCAGTTCTTC CATSRGQQGNEQFF TRBJ2-1 TRBD1 - TRBV15
TGCGCCAGCAGCACAACGCGGGGGTCAGGAAACACCATATATTTT CASSTTRGSGNTIYF TRBJ1-3 - - TRBV4-1
TGTGCCAGCAGCCTTCCTAGCGGGGGTAACACCGGGGAGCTGTTTTTT CASSLPSGGNTGELFF TRBJ2-2 TRBD2 medium-sized TRBV3-1/TRBV3-2